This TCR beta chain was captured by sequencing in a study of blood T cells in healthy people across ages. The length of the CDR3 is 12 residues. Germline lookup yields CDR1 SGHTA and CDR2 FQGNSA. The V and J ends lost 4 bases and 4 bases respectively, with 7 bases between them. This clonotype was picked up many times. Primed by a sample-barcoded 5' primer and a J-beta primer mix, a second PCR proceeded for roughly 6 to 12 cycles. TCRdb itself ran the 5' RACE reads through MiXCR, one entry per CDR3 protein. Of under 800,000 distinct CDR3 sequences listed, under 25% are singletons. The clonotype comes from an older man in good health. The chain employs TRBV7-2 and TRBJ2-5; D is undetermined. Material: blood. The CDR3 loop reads CASSSVGETQYF. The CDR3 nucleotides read TGTGCCAGCAGCTCGGTGGGAGAGACCCAGTACTTC.